These T cell receptor beta chains were read from a single sample in a study of Ad26.COV2.S vaccination and SARS-CoV-2 variants. Data came from immunoSEQ multiplex PCR; TCRdb stores just in-frame clones and leaves some out. Of around 450,000 clones detected, roughly 88% appear once; the ten largest clones hold approximately 4%. The material was peripheral blood, obtained in a trial of Ad26.COV2.S vaccine versus placebo. Every receptor here comes from a person aged 18-60 years who received the Ad26.COV2.S COVID-19 vaccine or a placebo. CDR3s include the opening cysteine and the closing phenylalanine or tryptophan. D genes are given only for firm matches. The size field is filled for only some rows; it gives once, few, many or a size class.

clone_size | d_call | j_call | v_call | cdr3_aa | cdr3_nt
- | - | TRBJ1-5 | TRBV15 | CATSRDLTPRVGQPQHF | TGTGCCACCAGCAGAGATCTCACACCCAGGGTTGGGCAGCCCCAGCATTTT
few | - | TRBJ2-7 | TRBV30 | CAWRGAHAAIPSYEQYF | TGTGCCTGGCGTGGAGCCCACGCCGCCATCCCAAGCTACGAGCAGTACTTC
- | TRBD1 | TRBJ1-1 | TRBV6-1 | CASSEDQGDTEAFF | TGTGCCAGCAGTGAAGATCAGGGGGACACTGAAGCTTTCTTT
once | - | TRBJ2-5 | TRBV5-1 | CASSLMGGWETQYF | TGCGCCAGCAGCTTGATGGGGGGCTGGGAGACCCAGTACTTC
few | - | TRBJ2-7 | TRBV6-5 | CASSATGFEQYF | TGTGCCAGCAGCGCTACAGGGTTCGAGCAGTACTTC
- | TRBD1 | TRBJ1-4 | TRBV7-2 | CASSPGGQGNEKLFF | TGTGCCAGCAGCCCGGGGGGACAGGGGAATGAAAAACTGTTTTTT
- | - | TRBJ2-3 | TRBV30 | CAWSGRGTDTQYF | TGTGCCTGGAGTGGTCGCGGCACAGATACGCAGTATTTT
once | - | TRBJ2-5 | TRBV27 | CASSFWGEETQYF | TGTGCCAGCAGTTTTTGGGGGGAAGAGACCCAGTACTTC
- | TRBD2 | TRBJ2-1 | TRBV6-2/TRBV6-3 | CASSYSLPPSGGGDEQFF | TGTGCCAGCAGTTACTCCCTCCCCCCTAGCGGGGGGGGAGATGAGCAGTTCTTC
- | - | TRBJ2-1 | TRBV7-2 | CASSPRRGEQFF | TGTGCCAGCAGCCCTAGGAGGGGTGAGCAGTTCTTC
- | TRBD2 | TRBJ2-2 | TRBV29-1 | CSPHQRGNTGELFF | TGCAGCCCACACCAGCGGGGGAACACCGGGGAGCTGTTTTTT
once | TRBD1 | TRBJ1-4 | TRBV10-3 | CAISQDRGNEKLFF | TGTGCCATCAGCCAGGACAGGGGGAATGAAAAACTGTTTTTT
- | - | TRBJ2-1 | TRBV14 | CASRDSSLEQFF | TGTGCCAGCAGAGACTCCTCACTTGAGCAGTTCTTC
few | TRBD1 | TRBJ2-2 | TRBV7-9 | CASSFGTGDTGELFF | TGTGCCAGCAGCTTCGGGACAGGGGACACCGGGGAGCTGTTTTTT
- | TRBD1 | TRBJ1-5 | TRBV7-2 | CASSLAAGGGQPQHF | TGTGCCAGCAGCTTAGCTGCAGGGGGCGGTCAGCCCCAGCATTTT
- | TRBD1 | TRBJ1-2 | TRBV9 | CASSASGGPNYGYTF | TGTGCCAGCAGCGCCTCAGGGGGTCCTAACTATGGCTACACCTTC
many | - | TRBJ2-6 | TRBV15 | CATSRDGDSGANVLTF | TGTGCCACCAGCAGAGATGGGGACTCTGGGGCCAACGTCCTGACTTTC
once | - | TRBJ2-2 | TRBV5-1 | CASSLELNTGELFF | TGCGCCAGCAGCTTGGAACTGAACACCGGGGAGCTGTTTTTT
- | - | TRBJ1-1 | TRBV5-1 | CASSLVSGAEAFF | TGCGCCAGCAGCTTGGTTTCTGGGGCTGAAGCTTTCTTT
- | - | TRBJ2-1 | TRBV6-2/TRBV6-3 | CASSYGRASNEQFF | TGTGCCAGCAGTTACGGTCGGGCCAGCAATGAGCAGTTCTTC
- | TRBD2 | TRBJ2-1 | TRBV24-1 | CATSDRRTSGPYNEQFF | TGTGCCACCAGTGACCGAAGGACTAGCGGACCATACAATGAGCAGTTCTTC
- | - | TRBJ2-5 | TRBV11-2 | CASSFGAEETQYF | TGTGCCAGCAGCTTCGGGGCAGAAGAGACCCAGTACTTC
- | - | TRBJ1-1 | TRBV7-2 | CASSSGQRQAFF | TGTGCCAGCAGCTCCGGACAGAGACAAGCTTTCTTT
few | TRBD1 | TRBJ2-1 | TRBV5-4 | CASSVGQGYNEQFF | TGTGCCAGCAGCGTGGGACAGGGGTACAATGAGCAGTTCTTC
- | TRBD2 | TRBJ2-3 | TRBV12-5 | CASGFFGLAGVTDTQYF | TGTGCTAGTGGTTTTTTTGGACTAGCGGGAGTCACAGATACGCAGTATTTT
few | - | TRBJ2-7 | TRBV7-3 | CASSLRSGLGPRSYEQYF | TGTGCCAGCAGCTTAAGGTCCGGGCTGGGTCCCCGCTCCTACGAGCAGTACTTC
- | - | TRBJ2-2 | TRBV6-5 | CASSYGGFTGELFF | TGTGCCAGCAGCTACGGAGGGTTCACCGGGGAGCTGTTTTTT
- | - | TRBJ2-2 | TRBV6-5 | CASKLTVPGELFF | TGTGCCAGCAAACTCACAGTCCCCGGGGAGCTGTTTTTT
- | - | TRBJ1-1 | TRBV7-6 | CASSQPSLGTEAFF | TGTGCCAGCAGCCAGCCCAGTTTGGGCACTGAAGCTTTCTTT
- | - | TRBJ2-7 | TRBV11-2 | CASSLGTASYEQYF | TGTGCCAGCAGCTTAGGGACAGCCTCCTACGAGCAGTACTTC
- | TRBD1 | TRBJ1-6 | TRBV4-3 | CASSQDAGQGAGSPLHF | TGCGCCAGCAGCCAAGATGCGGGCCAGGGGGCTGGTTCACCCCTCCACTTT
- | - | TRBJ2-3 | TRBV5-4 | CASTIHPDEHTQYF | TGTGCCAGCACCATTCACCCGGATGAGCATACGCAGTATTTT
- | - | TRBJ2-7 | TRBV27 | CASSLRGGTNFYEQYF | TGTGCCAGCAGTTTACGAGGGGGGACGAACTTCTACGAGCAGTACTTC
- | - | TRBJ2-5 | TRBV2 | CASSEGGRETQYF | TGTGCCAGCAGTGAAGGGGGGAGGGAGACCCAGTACTTC
- | TRBD1 | TRBJ1-1 | TRBV5-1 | CASSRDRGRGTEAFF | TGCGCCAGCAGCAGGGACAGGGGCCGGGGCACTGAAGCTTTCTTT
- | - | TRBJ1-3 | TRBV5-6 | CASSYPQGPGNTIYF | TGTGCCAGCAGCTACCCTCAGGGGCCTGGAAACACCATATATTTT
- | TRBD1 | TRBJ2-7 | TRBV13 | CASSPRAGRGPYEQYF | TGTGCCAGCAGCCCCCGGGCTGGCAGGGGGCCCTACGAGCAGTACTTC
- | - | TRBJ1-6 | TRBV15 | CATSRGNSPLHF | TGTGCCACCAGCAGAGGAAATTCACCCCTCCACTTT
- | TRBD1 | TRBJ2-1 | TRBV4-1 | CASSQEGQGGEQFF | TGCGCCAGCAGCCAAGAGGGACAGGGTGGTGAGCAGTTCTTC
- | - | TRBJ1-1 | TRBV7-3 | CASSYSLNTEAFF | TGTGCCAGCAGCTATAGTTTGAACACTGAAGCTTTCTTT
- | - | TRBJ1-3 | TRBV18 | CASSPNSTVSGNTIYF | TGTGCCAGCTCACCGAACTCGACCGTCTCTGGAAACACCATATATTTT
- | TRBD1 | TRBJ2-2 | TRBV5-1 | CASTRTGGMPGELFF | TGCGCCAGCACCCGGACAGGGGGTATGCCCGGGGAGCTGTTTTTT
- | - | TRBJ2-7 | TRBV7-8 | CASSLGAGQYYEQYF | TGTGCCAGCAGCTTAGGGGCGGGACAGTACTACGAGCAGTACTTC
- | - | TRBJ2-2 | TRBV28 | CASSKQATGAGELFF | TGTGCCAGCAGCAAACAGGCTACTGGAGCCGGGGAGCTGTTTTTT
- | - | TRBJ1-4 | TRBV3-1/TRBV3-2 | CASSPRDWNEKLFF | TGTGCCAGCAGCCCGCGGGACTGGAATGAAAAACTGTTTTTT